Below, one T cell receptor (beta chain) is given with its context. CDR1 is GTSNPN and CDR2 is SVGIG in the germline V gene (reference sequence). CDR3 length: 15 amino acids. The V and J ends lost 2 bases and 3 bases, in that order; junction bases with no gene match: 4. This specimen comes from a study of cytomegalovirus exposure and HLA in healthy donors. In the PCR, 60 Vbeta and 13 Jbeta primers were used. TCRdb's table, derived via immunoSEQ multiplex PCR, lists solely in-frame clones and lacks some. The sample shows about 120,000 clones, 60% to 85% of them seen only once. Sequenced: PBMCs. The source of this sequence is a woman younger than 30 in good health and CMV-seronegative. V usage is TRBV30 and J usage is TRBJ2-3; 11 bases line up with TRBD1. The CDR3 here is CAWSPGQGVTDTQYF. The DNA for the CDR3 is TGTGCCTGGAGTCCGGGACAGGGGGTGACAGATACGCAGTATTTT.